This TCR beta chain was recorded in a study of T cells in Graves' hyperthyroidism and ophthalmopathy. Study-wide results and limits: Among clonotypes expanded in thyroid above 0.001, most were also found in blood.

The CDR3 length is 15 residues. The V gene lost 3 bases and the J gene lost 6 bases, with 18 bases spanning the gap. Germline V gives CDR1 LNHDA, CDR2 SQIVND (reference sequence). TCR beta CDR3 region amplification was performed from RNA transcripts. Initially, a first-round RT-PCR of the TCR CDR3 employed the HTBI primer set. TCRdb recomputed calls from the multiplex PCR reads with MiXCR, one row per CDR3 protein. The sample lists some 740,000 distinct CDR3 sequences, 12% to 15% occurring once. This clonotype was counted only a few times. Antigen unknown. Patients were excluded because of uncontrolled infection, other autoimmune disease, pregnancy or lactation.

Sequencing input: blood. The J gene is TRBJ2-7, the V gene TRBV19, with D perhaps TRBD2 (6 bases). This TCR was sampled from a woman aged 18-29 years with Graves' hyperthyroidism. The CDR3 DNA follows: TGTGCCAGTAGTATCGGGGGACTTACAATCGGCGAGCAGTACTTC. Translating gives CASSIGGLTIGEQYF.